These 20 T cell receptor beta chains originate from one sample sequenced in a study of T-cell memory formation after mild COVID-19. TCRdb processed the 5' RACE reads anew with MiXCR; each CDR3 protein has one entry. This sample has under 650,000 distinct CDR3 sequences, with about a sixth found just once. The sequencing input was PBMCs or a T cell subset sorted from them (not recorded which). These receptors originate from an adult woman who had mild COVID-19 (a few samples of this study predate the infection). Cell type and time point are not known.

This chain links TRBV29-1 with TRBJ1-1; D gene unclear. Between the trimmed V and J ends, which lost 7 bases and 6 bases, there was a span of 9 bases. Germline loops: CDR1 SQVTM, CDR2 ANQGSEA. The CDR3 totals 10 residues. The CDR3 is CSALDAEAFF. The CDR3 DNA reads as TGCAGCGCCCTGGACGCTGAAGCTTTCTTT.

This clonotype was seen more than once but under ten times. The chain combines TRBV4-2 with TRBJ1-2; D remains unclear. V was clipped by 4 bases and J by 4 bases, with 16 bases between them. The CDR3 runs to 15 residues. From germline, CDR1 is LGHNA and CDR2 YNFKEQ. CDR3 bases: TGTGCCAGCAGCCCCCTAAGAGGGCCGGGCTATGGCTACACCTTC. Its protein product is CASSPLRGPGYGYTF.

This clonotype was detected a few times. The rearrangement links TRBV7-2 to TRBJ2-5; 7 positions match TRBD1. The trim removed 5 bases at V and 0 bases at J, leaving 6 bases unmatched. The V gene's germline CDR1 is SGHTA and CDR2 FQGNSA. There are 15 residues in the CDR3. CDR3 protein: CASSRGQSYQETQYF. For the CDR3, the DNA is TGTGCCAGCAGCCGGGGACAGTCTTACCAAGAGACCCAGTACTTC.

This clonotype was seen a few times. The CDR3 sequence is CASSYYGRQETQYF. The DNA for the CDR3 is TGTGCCAGCAGCTACTACGGGAGACAAGAGACCCAGTACTTC. The rearrangement uses TRBV7-3 and TRBJ2-5, with D possibly being TRBD2 (6 bases). Germline assignment: CDR1 SGHTA and CDR2 FQGTGA. The CDR3 has 14 amino acids. The V gene lost 4 bases and the J gene lost 2 bases, with 11 bases spanning the gap.

At least ten counts were recorded for this clonotype. The chain carries TRBV7-9 and TRBJ2-5; D unresolved. CDR3 length: 13 residues. The V end was cut by 3 bases, the J end by 4 bases, with 9 bases between. Germline V gives CDR1 SEHNR, CDR2 FQNEAQ (reference sequence). The CDR3 coding sequence is TGTGCCAGCAGCTTCCCCCTTGGAGAGACCCAGTACTTC. Its translation: CASSFPLGETQYF.

V and J are TRBV5-1 and TRBJ2-1, with TRBD2 identical over 10 bases. CDR1 is SGHRS, CDR2 YFSETQ, per germline. J lost 7 bases, V lost 0 bases, and 7 bases had no gene match. The CDR3 sequence is 16 residues long. The CDR3: CASSLVASGRANEQFF. DNA of the CDR3: TGCGCCAGCAGCTTGGTAGCCAGCGGGAGGGCTAATGAGCAGTTCTTC.

This clonotype was counted many times. This sequence joins TRBV5-5 and TRBJ2-5; D gene ambiguous. The germline CDR1 and CDR2 sequences are SGHKS and YYEKEE (reference sequence). Trimming pared 3 bases from V and 7 bases from J, leaving 7 bases between. This CDR3 spans 11 amino acids. In nucleotides, the CDR3 is TGTGCCAGCAGCTCCCTAGGGACCCAGTACTTC. Its translation is CASSSLGTQYF. The full variable domain, with the rest looked up from reference TRBV5-5 and TRBJ2-5, is DAGVTQSPTHLIKTRGQQVTLRCSPISGHKSVSWYQQVLGQGPQFIFQYYEKEERGRGNFPDRFSARQFPNYSSELNVNALLLGDSALYLCASSSLGTQYFGPGTRLLVL.

The V call is TRBV6-6, the J call TRBJ2-7, with D perhaps TRBD1 (5 bases). Looked up from germline, CDR1 is MNHNY and CDR2 is SVGAGI (reference sequence). V was cut by 10 bases and J by 4 bases, with 14 bases left in between. The CDR3 length is 12 residues. This CDR3 is CATNQGAYEQYF. The CDR3 DNA sequence: TGTGCCACAAACCAGGGTGCGTACGAGCAGTACTTC.

This clonotype was detected only a few times. The rearrangement links TRBV29-1 to TRBJ1-1, with D perhaps TRBD1 (5 bases). This CDR3 has 14 residues. Germline values: CDR1 SQVTM, CDR2 ANQGSEA. Between the trimmed V and J ends, which lost 7 bases and 1 base, there was a span of 16 bases. The CDR3 here is CSGERGHPNTEAFF. CDR3 nucleotide sequence: TGCAGCGGGGAGAGAGGACACCCGAACACTGAAGCTTTCTTT.

This clonotype was observed a few times. The chain uses TRBV10-3 and TRBJ2-7; 8 positions agree with TRBD1. The CDR3 consists of 14 residues. Germline V lookup: CDR1 ENHRY, CDR2 SYGVKD. The trim removed 8 bases at V and 4 bases at J, leaving 10 bases unmatched. The CDR3 DNA is TGTGCCATCGGACAGGGACCCGCGAGGTACGAGCAGTACTTC. Residues: CAIGQGPARYEQYF.

This clonotype appeared a few times. The V call is TRBV3-1, the J call TRBJ2-1; 8 bases are a match to TRBD2. Unmatched junction bases numbered 9, after V lost 1 base and J lost 7 bases. Germline V gene lookup returns CDR1 LGHDT and CDR2 YNNKEL (reference sequence). The CDR3 runs to 16 residues. The CDR3 nucleotides read TGTGCCAGCAGCCAAGGTACCGGGAGGGCCGGGAATGAGCAGTTCTTC. As protein: CASSQGTGRAGNEQFF.

In this sample, this clonotype turned up once. The rearrangement links TRBV12-3 or TRBV12-4 to TRBJ1-4; 7 bases match TRBD1. This CDR3 comprises 14 residues. After removal of 3 bases from V and 5 bases from J, the junction contained 3 bases not matched to a gene. CDR3 region: CASSFGGGNEKLFF. CDR3 nucleotide sequence: TGTGCCAGCAGTTTTGGAGGGGGCAATGAAAAACTGTTTTTT.

The CDR3 sequence is CAWSVRGFRDQPQHF. Written as DNA, the CDR3 is TGTGCCTGGAGTGTAAGGGGGTTTAGGGATCAGCCCCAGCATTTT. This chain joins TRBV30 and TRBJ1-5, with D tentatively TRBD1 (6 bases). This CDR3 is 15 amino acids long. The germline V gene encodes CDR1 GTSNPN and CDR2 SVGIG (reference sequence). V lost 0 bases and J lost 5, with 14 bases in between.

This chain links TRBV6-5 with TRBJ1-1, with a tentative D call TRBD1 (6 bases). In germline, CDR1 is MNHEY, CDR2 SVGAGI. V was cut by 3 bases and J by 2 bases, with 13 bases left in between. The CDR3 covers 15 residues. CDR3 in amino acids: CASSYGDMHNTEAFF. In DNA, the CDR3 is TGTGCCAGCAGTTATGGGGACATGCACAACACTGAAGCTTTCTTT.

This clonotype was seen a handful of times. The chain combines TRBV2 with TRBJ1-1, with TRBD1 as a possible D gene (5 bases). The germline gives CDR1 SNHLY, CDR2 FYNNEI. The CDR3 has 14 residues. Trimming cost V 9 bases and J 1 base, with 15 bases left between them. The CDR3 nucleotides read TGTGCCAGGGTTATAGGGGTGGCGAACACTGAAGCTTTCTTT. Protein sequence: CARVIGVANTEAFF.

This clonotype appeared a few times. The genes are TRBV7-7 and TRBJ2-1; 8 bases match TRBD1. V was pared by 5 bases and J by 5 bases, with 20 bases of the junction left unmatched. Germline assignment: CDR1 SSHAT and CDR2 FNYEAQ (reference sequence). The CDR3 covers 19 residues. The CDR3 is CASSLLDLRQGARHNEQFF. CDR3 in DNA: TGTGCCAGCAGCCTGCTAGATCTACGGCAGGGGGCTCGACACAATGAGCAGTTCTTC.

This clonotype occurred many times. The J gene is TRBJ2-3, the V gene TRBV6-5, with TRBD2 matching 9 bases. V dropped 5 bases and J dropped 3; count of bases not matched to a gene: 6. This CDR3 is 15 amino acids long. Germline CDR1 reads MNHEY; CDR2 reads SVGAGI. DNA of the CDR3: TGTGCCAGCAGTGATCTAGCGGGAAAGACAGATACGCAGTATTTT. This encodes CASSDLAGKTDTQYF.

The chain carries TRBV21-1 and TRBJ2-6; TRBD1, the table's D call, was not compared with the DNA. TRBV21-1 constitutes a pseudogene. The CDR3 spans 15 residues. The CDR3 reads CASSKDRAGANVLTF. DNA for the CDR3: TGTGCCAGCAGCAAAGACAGGGCTGGGGCCAACGTCCTGACTTTC.

This clonotype was found many times. V gene TRBV4-2 combines with J gene TRBJ2-7, with 8 bases identical to TRBD2. V gave up 1 base and J gave up 0 bases; unmatched junction bases: 5. Looked up from germline, CDR1 is LGHNA and CDR2 is YNFKEQ. The CDR3 length is 16 residues. For the CDR3, the DNA is TGTGCCAGCAGCCAAGTAGGAACTAGCGGCTCCTACGAGCAGTACTTC. It specifies CASSQVGTSGSYEQYF.

The V gene is TRBV29-1, the J gene TRBJ2-7, with a possible D match to TRBD1 (5 bases). There are 13 residues in the CDR3. Trimming cost V 7 bases and J 2 bases, with 15 bases left between them. The germline V gene has CDR1 SQVTM and CDR2 ANQGSEA. Written as DNA, the CDR3 is TGCAGCGCCCAGGATCCAGGGCCCTACGAGCAGTACTTC. It codes for CSAQDPGPYEQYF.